The 6 T cell receptor beta chains below come from one sample, sequenced in a study of T cells in localized non-small cell lung cancer. TCRdb's copy holds only in-frame clones and misses some; the assay was immunoSEQ multiplex PCR. The table lists 3,000 or so clones, approximately 17% of them singletons. The sample here was lung tumor tissue, taken before any cancer treatment. These receptors were taken from a man aged 40 to 70 with stage I squamous cell lung carcinoma.

This clone rates as medium-sized. The rearrangement uses TRBV11-3 and TRBJ1-1, with 8 positions matching TRBD1. CDR1 is SGHNT and CDR2 is YENEEA in the germline V gene. V lost 6 bases to trimming and J lost 6 bases; unmatched junction nucleotides: 12. The CDR3 is 15 amino acids. CDR3 sequence reads: CASRGDRSRQAEAFF. The CDR3 bases are TGTGCCAGCAGAGGGGACAGGTCCCGACAGGCTGAAGCTTTCTTT.

Here the CDR3 reads CASPTDSNYGYTF. CDR3 sequence (DNA): TGTGCCTCCCCCACAGATTCTAACTATGGCTACACCTTC. This sequence joins TRBV30 and TRBJ1-2, with D unclear. The CDR3 totals 13 residues. Trimming shortened V by 7 bases and J by 0 bases, and 12 bases separated the two germline ends. The V gene's germline CDR1 is GTSNPN and CDR2 SVGIG (reference sequence).

In this sample, this clone turned up a few times. This chain connects TRBV5-1 to TRBJ2-7; 9 bases agree with TRBD1. The CDR3 is made up of 16 amino acids. V lost 5 bases, J lost 5 bases, and 14 bases stayed unmatched. CDR1 and CDR2 from the germline V gene are SGHRS and YFSETQ. The DNA of the CDR3 is TGCGCCAGCAGACCCCCCGGGGACAGGGCTAACCACGAGCAGTACTTC. It encodes CASRPPGDRANHEQYF.

The chain uses TRBV28 and TRBJ1-2; 12 bases are shared with TRBD1. This CDR3 spans 16 amino acids. Germline V gene data show CDR1 as MDHEN and CDR2 as SYDVKM. V was pared by 6 bases and J by 5 bases, with 10 bases of the junction left unmatched. The CDR3, as DNA: TGTGCCAGCAGGCCCCGACCGGGACAGGGGGCTTATGGCTACACCTTC. Translated: CASRPRPGQGAYGYTF.

The rearrangement links TRBV19 to TRBJ1-5, with D unresolved. The CDR3 has 15 amino acids. Germline V gene data show CDR1 as LNHDA and CDR2 as SQIVND (reference sequence). Trimming shortened V by 4 bases and J by 4 bases, and 14 bases separated the two germline ends. The CDR3 reads CASSTPRTENQPQHF. The CDR3 coding sequence is TGTGCCAGTAGTACCCCTCGGACGGAGAATCAGCCCCAGCATTTT.

This clone is categorized as large. The chain combines TRBV11-3 with TRBJ2-7; 9 nucleotides agree with TRBD1. Germline V gene lookup returns CDR1 SGHNT and CDR2 YENEEA. The junction had 7 bases not matched to a gene; V was cut back by 3 bases and J by 4 bases. This CDR3 contains 15 residues. The chain's CDR3 is CASSLVGTGMYEQYF. CDR3 DNA: TGTGCCAGCAGCTTGGTGGGGACAGGGATGTACGAGCAGTACTTC.